This TCR beta chain originates from a study of regulatory T cells in long-lasting Graves disease. Regarding this clonotype: Being one base from a much bigger clone, this may be a read error.

Time point defined: newly diagnosed GD, antithyroid drugs for less than 3 months. The TCR library was prepared using RNA isolated from PBMCs. Construction of the TCR beta libraries employed iRepertoire HTBI primers in conjunction with Arm-PCR of CDR3 regions. From the multiplex PCR reads, TCRdb called clonotypes with MiXCR, one entry per CDR3 protein. The repertoire has approximately 440,000 distinct CDR3 sequences, roughly 17% of them found once; the top ten carry 12%. The CDR3 consists of 16 residues. Germline V CDR1 and CDR2: MNHNS, SASEGT. These sequences were also reported in another study, on T cells in Graves' hyperthyroidism and ophthalmopathy. That paper adds: For the diagnoses, clinical symptoms, serum thyroxine and TRAb, thyroid ultrasound and orbital computed tomography were used. A set of HTBI primers served as the primers for a first-round RT-PCR of the TCR CDR3.

The sequencing here drew on peripheral blood mononuclear cells (PBMCs), taken at new diagnosis, from a patient treated with antithyroid drugs. The TCR was taken from a man between 35 and 55 years old with Graves disease. The chain combines TRBV6-1 with TRBJ2-7; D is uncertain. In nucleotides, the CDR3 is TGTGCCAGCACCTCCTCGGGTGACGCAACCGCCTACAAGCAGTACTTC. The encoded protein is CASTSSGDATAYKQYF.